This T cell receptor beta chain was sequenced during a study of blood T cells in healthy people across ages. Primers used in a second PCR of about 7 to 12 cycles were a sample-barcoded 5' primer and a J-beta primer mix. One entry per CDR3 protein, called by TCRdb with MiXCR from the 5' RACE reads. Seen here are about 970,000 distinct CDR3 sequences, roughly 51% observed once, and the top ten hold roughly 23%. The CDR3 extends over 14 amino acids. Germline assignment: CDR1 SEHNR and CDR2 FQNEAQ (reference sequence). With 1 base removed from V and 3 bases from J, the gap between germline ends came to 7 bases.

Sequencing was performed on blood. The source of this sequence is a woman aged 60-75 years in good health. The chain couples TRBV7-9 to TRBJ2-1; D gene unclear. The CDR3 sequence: CASSLGPGYNEQFF. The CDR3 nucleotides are TGTGCCAGCAGCTTAGGGCCCGGCTACAATGAGCAGTTCTTC.